The T cell receptor (beta chain) under discussion was sequenced for a study of molecular identifiers for immune sequencing clone quantification listed by TCRdb under 2018. For the wider study: For a replicate experiment, RNA from around 20,000 or 99,000 naive CD8 T cells was divided into five aliquots, and four of the five aliquots were sequenced. This methods study benchmarked molecular-identifier clustering-based TCR repertoire sequencing (MIDCIRS) and TCR RNA copy counting, using CD8 T cells to do so.

Libraries of naive CD8 T cells were generated from about 19,000 to 1,100,000 sorted cells, with 10%, 30% or 50% of the purified RNA used. Naive CD8 T cells were FACS-sorted as CD8+CD4-CCR7+CD45RA+ on a BD FACSAria II into RLT Plus buffer. Detection sensitivity was tested by spiking Jurkat RNA equal to over 8 TCR copies' worth into samples containing about 20,000-1,100,000 naive CD8 T cells. Enrichment of CD8 T cells was performed with RosetteSep CD8+ T Cell Enrichment Cocktail and Ficoll-Paque, after which ACK red cell lysis was carried out. Study-wide conclusions, independent of this receptor: Highly expanded clone sizes could be underestimated because identical TCR molecules may share a barcode. When barcode sub-clustering was omitted, TCR diversity was inflated by chimeric consensus sequences, with chimeras reaching as high as 47%. Even against a background of some 920,000 naive CD8 T cells, spiked-in Jurkat TCR RNA amounting to a single cell's worth was reported to be detectable. In CMV-specific effector cells, clones with more than 20 RNA copies accounted for over 97% of molecules, whereas in naive cells such clones accounted for under 1%. Modeling estimated about three recovered TCR RNA copies per cell, compared with approximately 9.5 by digital PCR, which implies around 30% capture efficiency. The naive libraries included spiked-in Jurkat TCR RNA (10 copies' worth), and this Jurkat TCR RNA is not part of the donor repertoire.

At least ten counts were recorded for this clonotype. The antigen it binds to is not known. No clone much larger than this one lies a single base away; base qualities are absent. The library was obtained by PCR. TCRdb records Illumina HiSeq 4000 as the sequencer. Preparation of bulk TCR libraries followed a previously described approach, with the TCR primers listed in Table S5. Total RNA was purified with the Qiagen AllPrep DNA/RNA kit. Reads from multiple sequencing runs of the same library were pooled before analysis. The study's processing was this. Only reads with exact TCR constant sequence were kept, trimmed to 150 nt, and grouped by their 12-nt molecular barcodes. Within each barcode group, reads were sub-clustered at a 15% Levenshtein threshold, and quality-weighted consensus sequences were built per RNA molecule. Non-functional sequences were filtered out, along with any lower-count sequence sitting one edit away from another sequence. Based on a fit of two negative binomial distributions, barcode sub-clusters having less than 20% of the maximum read count were discarded. In TCRdb, the public reads were trimmed at Q25 with fastp and aligned with MiXCR, with productive beta chains retained. Duplicate CDR3 protein sequences are folded into a single record with the most common DNA and genes. The authors' filters were not applied to this entry. The sample has over 600,000 distinct CDR3 sequences on record, approximately 20% of them singletons. 0.85% of the sample lies in the top ten.

V loses 4 bases, J loses 2 bases, and the germline ends lie 10 bases apart. The germline V gene encodes CDR1 SGHKS and CDR2 YYEKEE (reference sequence). Taken from cysteine to phenylalanine, the CDR3 has 13 residues. The CDR3 DNA has 39 bases and is translated from base 1. The sample comprised naive CD8+ T cells from blood, with Jurkat cell RNA spiked in. What this sample's cell subset or site label stands for: FACS-sorted CD8+CD4-CCR7+CD45RA+ naive T cells. The rearrangement joined TRBV5-5 to TRBJ2-7; confidence is insufficient to name the D gene. This receptor was obtained from a human donor in good health. Some libraries in this study had Jurkat cell RNA spiked in. For the CDR3, the sequence is CASSPYQTYEQYF. The nucleotide sequence reads as follows: TGTGCCAGCAGCCCTTATCAGACCTACGAGCAGTACTTC. The CDR3, completed at both ends by the reference TRBV5-5 and TRBJ2-7 genes, gives the full variable domain DAGVTQSPTHLIKTRGQQVTLRCSPISGHKSVSWYQQVLGQGPQFIFQYYEKEERGRGNFPDRFSARQFPNYSSELNVNALLLGDSALYLCASSPYQTYEQYFGPGTRLTVT.